The clone carrying this TCR beta chain was seen only a few times. What it recognizes is unknown. CD4+ naive, central memory, regulatory and stem cell-like memory subsets were isolated by sorting on CD45RO/CCR7/CD25/CD127/CD95/CD27. This entry belongs to a study of beta chain features in type 1 diabetes. Looking at the study overall: Examination covered around 98,000,000 sorted cells spanning all samples.

Study-level points and caveats: The naive, central memory and Treg TCRB repertoires looked more alike in patients than they did in healthy donors. Among all four CD4+ subsets, Type 1 diabetes patients had TCRB CDR3s that were moderately but significantly shorter.

CDR3 length equals 15 residues. The V end lost 2 bases, the J end lost 8 bases, and 18 bases lay between the germline ends. In germline, CDR1 is SGHAT, CDR2 FQDESV (reference sequence). The sequenced template was cDNA made from the entire isolated RNA. TCRdb's table, derived via immunoSEQ multiplex PCR, lists solely in-frame clones and lacks some. The table includes about 620,000 clones, roughly 16% detected once. The V and J genes are TRBV11-1 and TRBJ1-1; D not resolved. The sequence derives from a young man in good health. The sample consisted of naive CD4+ T cells from blood. The CDR3 loop reads CASSLPARIIGEAFF. CDR3 bases: TGTGCCAGCAGCTTACCGGCCAGGATCATCGGAGAAGCTTTCTTT.